These T cell receptor beta chains were read from a single sample in a study of blood T cell repertoires in COVID-19. Libraries were prepared by immunoSEQ multiplex PCR; TCRdb keeps only in-frame clonotypes and omits some of them. The sample consists of about 65,000 clones, 85% to 95% of them appearing once. The sample consisted of peripheral blood. These receptors were taken from a man aged 70 or older with active COVID-19. CDR3s include the opening cysteine and the closing phenylalanine or tryptophan. The D gene is left open where the match is weak. Size is stated for part of the rows, as once, few or many counts, or as a class when the clone is expanded.

D	V	J	size	DNA	CDR3
-	TRBV2	TRBJ2-1	-	TGTGCCAGCAGTCCGGACATGGGTGAGCAGTTCTTC	CASSPDMGEQFF
-	TRBV19	TRBJ1-2	-	TGTGCCAGTATCACAGGGCCGTCCGGTGGCGGCTACACCTTC	CASITGPSGGGYTF
-	TRBV6-6	TRBJ1-5	-	TGTGCCACCGTCGACAGTAGCAATCAGCCCCAGCATTTT	CATVDSSNQPQHF
TRBD2	TRBV11-2	TRBJ2-2	-	TGTGCCAGCAGCCAAGGACTAGCAACCACCGGGGAGCTGTTTTTT	CASSQGLATTGELFF
-	TRBV19	TRBJ1-2	once	TGTGCCAGTAGTATGTGGGGACACGCACCTAACTATGGCTACACCTTC	CASSMWGHAPNYGYTF
-	TRBV5-4	TRBJ1-6	-	TGTGCCAGCAGCGCGGCGGAGGGGATATATAATTCACCCCTCCACTTT	CASSAAEGIYNSPLHF
TRBD2	TRBV5-1	TRBJ2-3	few	TGCGCCAGCAGCTTTAGCGGGGGGGCAGCAGATACGCAGTATTTT	CASSFSGGAADTQYF
TRBD1	TRBV20-1	TRBJ2-7	-	TGCAGTGCTAGTGCCGGGACAGGGGGCTTGTACGAGCAGTACTTC	CSASAGTGGLYEQYF
-	TRBV7-9	TRBJ1-2	-	TGTGCCAGCAGCTTAGCGGGGGGGCAAGTTGGCTATGGCTACACCTTC	CASSLAGGQVGYGYTF
TRBD2	TRBV7-2	TRBJ2-3	once	TGTGCCAGCAGCTTAGTAGCGGGATACACAGATACGCAGTATTTT	CASSLVAGYTDTQYF
-	TRBV6-2/TRBV6-3	TRBJ2-3	once	TGTGCCAGCAGTGGACTCATTGATACGCAGTATTTT	CASSGLIDTQYF
TRBD1	TRBV9	TRBJ1-2	-	TGTGCCAGCAGCGGAAGGACAGGGGGCTTCCTTTACACCTTC	CASSGRTGGFLYTF
-	TRBV6-2/TRBV6-3	TRBJ2-5	-	TGTGCCAGCAGTTACCCCAATTCGGGGGGCGGAGAGACCCAGTACTTC	CASSYPNSGGGETQYF
TRBD1	TRBV29-1	TRBJ2-7	-	TGCAGCGTTCGACGACAGGGGGCTGGAGAGCAGTACTTC	CSVRRQGAGEQYF
TRBD2	TRBV3-1/TRBV3-2	TRBJ2-3	-	TGTGCCAGCAGCCAAGAAGTAGAGGCGGGGGGGCCGCCAGATACGCAGTATTTT	CASSQEVEAGGPPDTQYF
TRBD1	TRBV18	TRBJ2-1	once	TGTGCCAGCTCATTCGCAGGGGGCGGATACAATGAGCAGTTCTTC	CASSFAGGGYNEQFF
-	TRBV12-3/TRBV12-4	TRBJ1-2	-	TGTGCCAGCAGTTTTTCCCTCTATGGCTACACCTTC	CASSFSLYGYTF
-	TRBV12-5	TRBJ1-5	-	TGTGCTAGTGGTTTGGGGCTGAATAGCAATCAGCCCCAGCATTTT	CASGLGLNSNQPQHF
-	TRBV5-1	TRBJ1-3	-	TGCGCCAGCAGCTTGGCCGGGGGGGACCGCCTCGCAACCATATATTTT	CASSLAGGDRLATIYF
-	TRBV12-3/TRBV12-4	TRBJ1-1	-	TGTGCCAGCACCTCGGACAGACACACTGAAGCTTTCTTT	CASTSDRHTEAFF
-	TRBV7-9	TRBJ2-1	-	TGTGCCAGCAGCTTGGCAGTTCATGAGCAGTTCTTC	CASSLAVHEQFF
TRBD1	TRBV5-1	TRBJ2-5	-	TGCGCCAGCAGCTTAGGGACAGGGGCGAGGCAAGAGACCCAGTACTTC	CASSLGTGARQETQYF
-	TRBV5-1	TRBJ1-1	-	TGCGCCAGCAGCTTGGAGGGGCAGAGGAACACTGAAGCTTTCTTT	CASSLEGQRNTEAFF
TRBD2	TRBV29-1	TRBJ2-2	-	TGCAGCGTTGGGGCTAGCGGGGGCTGGGAGCTGTTTTTT	CSVGASGGWELFF
TRBD1	TRBV18	TRBJ1-1	-	TGTGCCAGCTCACCAAGACAGGGGAACACTGAAGCTTTCTTT	CASSPRQGNTEAFF
-	TRBV6-2/TRBV6-3	TRBJ2-7	once	TGTGCCAGCAGTTATGGAGGGAACTACGAGCAGTACTTC	CASSYGGNYEQYF
-	TRBV6-6	TRBJ1-1	-	TGTGCCAGCAGTTACTCTCTGGACAACTCGAACACTGAAGCTTTCTTT	CASSYSLDNSNTEAFF
TRBD1	TRBV18	TRBJ1-2	-	TGTGCCAGCTCACCACCGGGACAGGGGCACTATGGCTACACCTTC	CASSPPGQGHYGYTF
TRBD1	TRBV24-1	TRBJ2-1	-	TGTGCCACCAGTGAGACAGGGCGGTCCTACAATGAGCAGTTCTTC	CATSETGRSYNEQFF
TRBD2	TRBV7-2	TRBJ2-2	-	TGTGCCAGCAGCTCATCCCCCCCGGGACTAGGAGGAGCCGGGGAGCTGTTTTTT	CASSSSPPGLGGAGELFF
TRBD1	TRBV2	TRBJ2-7	-	TGTGCCAGCAGCCGGGACAGGGGGAGCGAGCAGTACTTC	CASSRDRGSEQYF
TRBD1	TRBV6-2/TRBV6-3	TRBJ1-2	-	TGTGCCAGCAGTTCCGGACAGGGGGGAGACTATGGCTACACCTTC	CASSSGQGGDYGYTF
TRBD1	TRBV18	TRBJ1-3	-	TGTGCCAGCTCCCCCGGGACAGACTCTGGAAACACCATATATTTT	CASSPGTDSGNTIYF
-	TRBV10-3	TRBJ1-6	-	TGTGCCATCAGTGAAGATCGGCAGGGGAGCTCCTATAATTCACCCCTCCACTTT	CAISEDRQGSSYNSPLHF
TRBD1	TRBV9	TRBJ1-4	-	TGTGCCAGCAGCGTGACAGGGTTAACTAATGAAAAACTGTTTTTT	CASSVTGLTNEKLFF
TRBD1	TRBV6-6	TRBJ2-2	-	TGTGCCAGCAGTTGGACAGGGGGCAACACCGGGGAGCTGTTTTTT	CASSWTGGNTGELFF
TRBD1	TRBV6-9	TRBJ2-1	-	TGTGCCAGCAGCTCCTCAGGGGGCCTCTACAATGAGCAGTTCTTC	CASSSSGGLYNEQFF
-	TRBV6-2/TRBV6-3	TRBJ1-2	-	TGTGCCAGCAGTTACTCTGCAGGGTGGACGGGCTACACCTTC	CASSYSAGWTGYTF
-	TRBV19	TRBJ1-1	-	TGTGCCAGTATTCCACAGGGATTGCGGAACACTGAAGCTTTCTTT	CASIPQGLRNTEAFF
-	TRBV7-9	TRBJ1-1	once	TGTGCCAGCAGCTTAGTGGCGCAGGGCTCTGAAGCTTTCTTT	CASSLVAQGSEAFF
TRBD2	TRBV3-1/TRBV3-2	TRBJ2-3	once	TGTGCCAGCAGCCAAGGCGGGACTAGCGGAGGGGATACGCAGTATTTT	CASSQGGTSGGDTQYF
TRBD2	TRBV2	TRBJ2-5	-	TGTGCCAGCAGTGAAGATTTGGGGGGGCAAGAGACCCAGTACTTC	CASSEDLGGQETQYF
TRBD1	TRBV5-1	TRBJ1-1	-	TGCGCCAGCAGCTTGGCCAGCGGACAGGGGGCCACTGAAGCTTTCTTT	CASSLASGQGATEAFF
-	TRBV29-1	TRBJ2-1	-	TGCAGCACCTCGGAGGGGCTAGCTGGCGAGCAGTTCTTC	CSTSEGLAGEQFF
TRBD2	TRBV19	TRBJ2-3	-	TGTGCCAGTAGTATGAGACTAGCGGGGGGGAGTAACACAGATACGCAGTATTTT	CASSMRLAGGSNTDTQYF
TRBD1	TRBV12-5	TRBJ2-3	-	TGTGCTAGTGGTGGGCAGGGGGTCAGCACAGATACGCAGTATTTT	CASGGQGVSTDTQYF
TRBD2	TRBV6-2/TRBV6-3	TRBJ2-1	once	TGTGCCAGCAGTTCAAGCGGGGGGGCTTACAATGAGCAGTTCTTC	CASSSSGGAYNEQFF
-	TRBV5-1	TRBJ1-1	-	TGCGCCAGCAGCTTGAGGGCGGGCACTGAAGCTTTCTTT	CASSLRAGTEAFF
-	TRBV3-1/TRBV3-2	TRBJ1-1	-	TGTGCCAGCAGCGATCCGGGTTGGACTGAAGCTTTCTTT	CASSDPGWTEAFF
TRBD1	TRBV5-5	TRBJ2-7	-	TGTGCCAGCAGTCCGGACAGGTGGGCTTGGGAGCAGTACTTC	CASSPDRWAWEQYF
-	TRBV4-3	TRBJ2-5	-	TGCGCCAGCAGCCGGGAAAGGGGCTGGGAGACCCAGTACTTC	CASSRERGWETQYF
TRBD1	TRBV20-1	TRBJ2-3	-	TGCAGTGCAAGTGGACAGGGTCCAGATACGCAGTATTTT	CSASGQGPDTQYF
-	TRBV5-1	TRBJ2-3	-	TGCGCCAGCAACCGGGGAACTAGCACAGATACGCAGTATTTT	CASNRGTSTDTQYF
-	TRBV19	TRBJ2-3	-	TGTGCCAGTAGCCTACAGGGCTCCTACACAGATACGCAGTATTTT	CASSLQGSYTDTQYF
-	TRBV7-9	TRBJ2-3	-	TGTGCCAGCAGCTCCCGCGGGACGGCTCAAGATACGCAGTATTTT	CASSSRGTAQDTQYF
TRBD1	TRBV5-1	TRBJ2-5	-	TGCGCCAGCAGCTTGTCAGGGGGCACAGAGACCCAGTACTTC	CASSLSGGTETQYF
-	TRBV18	TRBJ2-3	-	TGTGCCAGCTCACCACCGAACTTAGCAGATACGCAGTATTTT	CASSPPNLADTQYF
TRBD1	TRBV19	TRBJ2-4	-	TGTGCCAGTAACACCGGGACAGGGGTTTCCAAAAACATTCAGTACTTC	CASNTGTGVSKNIQYF
-	TRBV18	TRBJ1-4	-	TGTGCCAGCTCACCGCAACGGGACACCAGAACCGGAGAAAAACTGTTTTTT	CASSPQRDTRTGEKLFF